This T cell receptor beta chain was captured by sequencing in a study of cytomegalovirus exposure and HLA in healthy donors. Whole-study results and caveats: Most TCRs appeared rarely, but some public TCRs recurred in many donors.

The PCR contained 60 Vbeta and 13 Jbeta primers. Using immunoSEQ multiplex PCR, the repertoire was profiled, and TCRdb retains in-frame clones only, with some absent. The data contain 55,000 to 80,000 clones, roughly 80% of them singletons. On this clone itself: No antigen is known for it. A read error may produce the germline difference seen at one junction end.

Per the germline V gene, CDR1 is MNHEY and CDR2 is SVGAGI. CDR3 length: 14 residues. The chain links TRBV6-5 to TRBJ2-1, with 8 bases lining up with TRBD1. The sample taken for sequencing was PBMCs. The sequence came from a man aged 55 to 69 in good health and CMV-seropositive. CDR3 amino acids: CVSKATGGYNEQFF. CDR3 nucleotides: TGTGTCAGCAAGGCAACAGGGGGGTACAATGAGCAGTTCTTC.